This T cell receptor (beta chain) was captured by sequencing in a study of OX40 agonist ivuxolimab in advanced cancers. The overall study: Ivuxolimab, an agonistic anti-OX40 (CD134) antibody, was given to patients.

Some clones are missing from TCRdb's copy, which holds only in-frame ones; the method was immunoSEQ multiplex PCR. This table holds tens of thousands of clones, 87% found once. V lost 2 bases to trimming and J lost 5 bases; unmatched junction nucleotides: 7. The CDR3 is made up of 15 amino acids. Per the germline V gene, CDR1 is SQVTM and CDR2 is ANQGSEA. This chain connects TRBV29-1 to TRBJ2-1; TRBD2 matches 9 bases. The receptor's source is an adult with an advanced solid tumor such as melanoma, head and neck, liver or kidney cancer. This sample comprised CD4+ or CD8+ T cells sorted from blood, obtained in a trial of the OX40 agonist ivuxolimab. Here the CDR3 reads CSVELIAGVNNEQFF. In DNA, the CDR3 is TGCAGCGTTGAACTAATAGCGGGAGTGAACAATGAGCAGTTCTTC.